The present entry profiles one T cell receptor beta chain with its context. Original analysis: By means of reference gene primer amplification, nucleated cell counts were estimated. The assay was immunoSEQ multiplex PCR, and TCRdb's table has in-frame clones only and misses some. That table furnishes V, J and clone size, whereas the DNA furnished D and trimming. The table has over 110,000 clones, around 81% seen once; the top ten hold more than 8%. This sample is drawn from a study of blood T cell repertoires in COVID-19. Whole-study context: Collection of acute and convalescent COVID-19 samples took place in the United States, Italy and Spain. PBMCs, B-cell-depleted T cells, or T cells provided the cDNA or gDNA that made up the material.

The germline CDR1 and CDR2 sequences are LNHDA and SQIVND (reference sequence). This CDR3 is built from 14 residues. After removal of 7 bases from V and 3 bases from J, the junction contained 6 bases not matched to a gene. The V gene is TRBV19, the J gene TRBJ1-5, with TRBD1 identical over 7 bases. This clonotype was obtained from a human donor in a cohort sampled during active COVID-19. The sample was peripheral blood. CDR3 in DNA: TGTGCCAGTAATGCGGGACAGCTCAATCAGCCCCAGCATTTT. Amino acids: CASNAGQLNQPQHF.